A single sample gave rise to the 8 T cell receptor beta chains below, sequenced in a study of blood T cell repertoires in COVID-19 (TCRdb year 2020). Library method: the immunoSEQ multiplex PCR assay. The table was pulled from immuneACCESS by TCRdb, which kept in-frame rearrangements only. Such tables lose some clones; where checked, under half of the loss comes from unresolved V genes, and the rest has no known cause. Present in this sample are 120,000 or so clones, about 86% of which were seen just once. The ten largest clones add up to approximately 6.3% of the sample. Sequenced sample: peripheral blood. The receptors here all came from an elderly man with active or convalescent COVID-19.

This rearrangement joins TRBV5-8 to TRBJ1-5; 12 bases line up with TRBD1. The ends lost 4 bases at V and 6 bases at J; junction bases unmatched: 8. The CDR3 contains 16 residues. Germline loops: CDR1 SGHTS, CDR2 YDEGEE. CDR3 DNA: TGTGCCAGCAGCCCAGGGACAGGGGGCGGAATTCAGCCCCAGCATTTT. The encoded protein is CASSPGTGGGIQPQHF.

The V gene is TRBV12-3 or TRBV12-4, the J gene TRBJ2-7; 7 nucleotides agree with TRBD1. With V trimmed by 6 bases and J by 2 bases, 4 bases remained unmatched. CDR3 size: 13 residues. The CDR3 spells CASSPGTAYEQYF. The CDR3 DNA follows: TGTGCCAGCAGCCCCGGGACAGCCTACGAGCAGTACTTC.

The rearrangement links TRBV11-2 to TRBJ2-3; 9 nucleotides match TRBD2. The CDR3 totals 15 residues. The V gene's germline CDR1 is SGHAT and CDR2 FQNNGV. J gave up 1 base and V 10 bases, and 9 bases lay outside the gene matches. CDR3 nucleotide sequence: TGTGCCATCTCGGGGAAGCGGGGGGGCACAGATACGCAGTATTTT. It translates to CAISGKRGGTDTQYF.

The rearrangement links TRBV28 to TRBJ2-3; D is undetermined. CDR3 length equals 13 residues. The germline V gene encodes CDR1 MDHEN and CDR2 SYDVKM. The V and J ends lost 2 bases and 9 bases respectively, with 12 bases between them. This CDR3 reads CASSLPSQATQYF. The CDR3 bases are TGTGCCAGCAGTTTACCCAGTCAGGCAACGCAGTATTTT.

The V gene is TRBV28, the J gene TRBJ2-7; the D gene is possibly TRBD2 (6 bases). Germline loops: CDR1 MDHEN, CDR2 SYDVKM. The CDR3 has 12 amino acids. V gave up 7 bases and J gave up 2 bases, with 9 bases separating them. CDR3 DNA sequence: TGTGCCAGCATGGAGGGGACCTACGAGCAGTACTTC. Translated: CASMEGTYEQYF.

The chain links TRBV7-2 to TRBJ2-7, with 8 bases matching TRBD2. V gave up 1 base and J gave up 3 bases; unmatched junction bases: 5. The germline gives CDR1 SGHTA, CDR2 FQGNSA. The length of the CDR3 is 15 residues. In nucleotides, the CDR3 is TGTGCCAGCAGCTTAGTGCACGGGGGGGACTACGAGCAGTACTTC. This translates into CASSLVHGGDYEQYF.

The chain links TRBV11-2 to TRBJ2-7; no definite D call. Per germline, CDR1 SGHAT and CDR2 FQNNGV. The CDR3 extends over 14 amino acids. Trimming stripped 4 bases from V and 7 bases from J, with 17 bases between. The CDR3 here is CASSSRPDSLEQYF. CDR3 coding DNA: TGTGCCAGCAGCTCCCGACCAGACTCGCTAGAGCAGTACTTC.

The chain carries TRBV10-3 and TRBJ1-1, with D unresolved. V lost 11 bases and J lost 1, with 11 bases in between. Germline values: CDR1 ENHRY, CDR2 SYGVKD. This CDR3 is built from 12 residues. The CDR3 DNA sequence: TGTGCCTGTATGGGCGCGAACACTGAAGCTTTCTTT. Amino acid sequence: CACMGANTEAFF.